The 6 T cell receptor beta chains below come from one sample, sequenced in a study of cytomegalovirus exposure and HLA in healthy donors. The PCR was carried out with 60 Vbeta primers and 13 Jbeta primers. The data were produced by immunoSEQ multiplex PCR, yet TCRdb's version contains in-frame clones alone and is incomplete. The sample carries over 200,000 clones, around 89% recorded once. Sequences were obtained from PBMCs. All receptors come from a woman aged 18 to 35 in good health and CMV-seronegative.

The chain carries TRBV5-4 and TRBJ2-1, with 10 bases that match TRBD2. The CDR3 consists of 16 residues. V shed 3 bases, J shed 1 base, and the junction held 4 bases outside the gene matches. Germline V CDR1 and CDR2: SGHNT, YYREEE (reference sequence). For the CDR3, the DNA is TGTGCCAGCAGCTGGAAGCGGGAGGGGTCCTACAATGAGCAGTTCTTC. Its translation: CASSWKREGSYNEQFF.

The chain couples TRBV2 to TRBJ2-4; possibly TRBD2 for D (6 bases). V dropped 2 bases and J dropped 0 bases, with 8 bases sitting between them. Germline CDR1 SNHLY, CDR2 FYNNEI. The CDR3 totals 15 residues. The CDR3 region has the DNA TGTGCCAGCAGTGAAATGGGGGGAGCCAAAAACATTCAGTACTTC. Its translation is CASSEMGGAKNIQYF.

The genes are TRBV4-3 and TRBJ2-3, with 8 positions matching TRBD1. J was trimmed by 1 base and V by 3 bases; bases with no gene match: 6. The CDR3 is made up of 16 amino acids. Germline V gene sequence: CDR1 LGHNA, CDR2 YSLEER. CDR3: CASSHATGAGTDTQYF. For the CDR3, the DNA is TGCGCCAGCAGCCACGCGACAGGGGCGGGCACAGATACGCAGTATTTT.

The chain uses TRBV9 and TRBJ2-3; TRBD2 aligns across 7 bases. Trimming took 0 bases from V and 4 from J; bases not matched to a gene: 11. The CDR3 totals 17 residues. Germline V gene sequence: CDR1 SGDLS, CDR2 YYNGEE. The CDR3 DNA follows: TGTGCCAGCAGCGTAGAAGATTTGGGAGGGTATGCAGATACGCAGTATTTT. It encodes CASSVEDLGGYADTQYF.

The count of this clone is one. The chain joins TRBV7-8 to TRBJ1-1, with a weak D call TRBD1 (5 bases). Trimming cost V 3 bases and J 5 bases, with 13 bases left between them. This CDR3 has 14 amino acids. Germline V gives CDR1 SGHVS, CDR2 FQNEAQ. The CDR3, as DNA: TGTGCCAGCAGCTTCTGGGGGAGGCGGACTGAAGCTTTCTTT. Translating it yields CASSFWGRRTEAFF. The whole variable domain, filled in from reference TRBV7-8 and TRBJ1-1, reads GAGVSQSPRYKVAKRGQDVALRCDPISGHVSLFWYQQALGQGPEFLTYFQNEAQLDKSGLPSDRFFAERPEGSVSTLKIQRTQQEDSAVYLCASSFWGRRTEAFFGQGTRLTVV.

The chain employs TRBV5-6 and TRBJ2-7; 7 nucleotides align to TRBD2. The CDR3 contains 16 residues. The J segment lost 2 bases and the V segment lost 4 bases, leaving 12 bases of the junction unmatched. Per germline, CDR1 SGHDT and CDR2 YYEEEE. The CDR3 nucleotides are TGTGCCAGCAGCCCCTCCAAAGCGGGGCCCCCCTACGAGCAGTACTTC. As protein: CASSPSKAGPPYEQYF. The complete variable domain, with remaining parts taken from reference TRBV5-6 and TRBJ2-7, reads DAGVTQSPTHLIKTRGQQVTLRCSPKSGHDTVSWYQQALGQGPQFIFQYYEEEERQRGNFPDRFSGHQFPNYSSELNVNALLLGDSALYLCASSPSKAGPPYEQYFGPGTRLTVT.